This T cell receptor beta chain was obtained from a study of OX40 agonist ivuxolimab in advanced cancers. For the study in its entirety: Ivuxolimab, which targeted the costimulatory receptor OX40 (CD134), was an agonistic, fully human IgG2 monoclonal antibody. Intravenous ivuxolimab was administered to patients every 2 weeks at six dose levels: 0.01, 0.1, 0.3, 1.5, 3 and 10 mg/kg. Of the approximately 50 patients in dose escalation, 19 had hepatocellular carcinoma, around 15 had melanoma, 9 had renal cell carcinoma and 9 had head and neck cancer. In the dose-escalation cohort, around four fifths of patients were male, and the mean age was around 65 years with a range of about 20 to 90. Prior anti-PD-1, anti-PD-L1 or anti-CTLA-4 therapy was permitted, and checkpoint inhibitors had been received by about 37% of dose-escalation patients. Three dose-escalation patients achieved partial responses, one with hepatocellular carcinoma and two with cutaneous melanoma. Peripheral TCRbeta sequencing aimed to test whether ivuxolimab altered TCR sequence diversity and caused clonal T-cell expansion. The paper reports the monotherapy dose-escalation portion (N = 52 patients) of the phase I ivuxolimab trial.

CDR1 and CDR2 are read off the germline V gene as SGHRS and YFSETQ. Trimming removed 0 bases from V and 0 bases from J, leaving 10 bases between the germline ends. The CDR3 measures 16 amino acids from cysteine to phenylalanine. Of all the DNA, just the CDR3 is kept, 48 bases in frame from base 1. Overall results and qualifications from the work: Partial responders in the 0.1-3.0 mg/kg groups had among the lowest normalized peripheral clonal expansion, especially among CD8+ T cells. Clonal expansion of both CD4+ and CD8+ blood T cells was observed from baseline to week 6 at doses 0.1 to 3.0 mg/kg. After ivuxolimab, more expanded clones were found on average in CD8+ T cells than in CD4+ T cells. The antigen specificity of the peripheral T cells that underwent clonal expansion was not determined. Low levels of normalized T-cell clonal expansion were also seen in some patients who did not respond.

Turning to this clone: No antigen is known for it. Within one base of it there is no much larger clone, and no base qualities were kept.

The trial excluded patients who had a history of autoimmune disease or who were on systemic immunosuppression. In every dose cohort, peripheral blood was drawn for TCR sequencing at baseline, cycle 4 day 1, and cycle 7 day 1. Samples were obtained from an open-label, multicenter, first-in-human phase I dose-escalation trial of ivuxolimab. The trial enrolled adults with locally advanced or metastatic head and neck squamous cell, hepatocellular, melanoma or renal cell carcinoma. Before TCR sequencing, CD4+ and CD8+ T cells were separately sorted from peripheral blood. To sequence the TCRbeta CDR3 region, genomic DNA was isolated from the sorted cells. The immunoSEQ Assay was used for sequencing of TCRbeta CDR3 regions. What TCRdb holds here is the immuneACCESS table cut down to in-frame rearrangements. Part of the clones is not present; checked against another copy, under half of the missing clones reflect an unresolved V gene, and the others are unexplained. The sample data list over 70,000 clones, and 87% of these were observed just once. The top ten hold 1.5% to 2% of the sample.

The chain was built from TRBV5-1 and TRBJ1-3; the D gene identity is not certain. The sequence was obtained from an adult with an advanced solid tumor such as melanoma, head and neck, liver or kidney cancer. The specimen comprised CD4+ or CD8+ T cells sorted from blood, sampled in a trial of the OX40 agonist ivuxolimab. This receptor has the CDR3 CASSLGDFYSGNTIYF. The bases are TGCGCCAGCAGCTTGGGCGATTTCTACTCTGGAAACACCATATATTTT.